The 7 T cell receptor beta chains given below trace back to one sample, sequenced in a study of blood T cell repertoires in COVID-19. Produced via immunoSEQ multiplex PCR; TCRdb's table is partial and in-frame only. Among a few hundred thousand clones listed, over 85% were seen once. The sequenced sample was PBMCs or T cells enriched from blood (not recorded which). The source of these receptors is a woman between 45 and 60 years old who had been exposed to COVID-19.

CDR3 nucleotides: TGTGCCAGCAGGTTCAGGGATAGCAATCAGCCCCAGCATTTT. Its protein is CASRFRDSNQPQHF. This chain uses TRBV21-1 with TRBJ1-5; the table's D call, TRBD1, has no DNA check behind it. TRBV21-1 is described as a pseudogene. The CDR3 runs to 14 residues.

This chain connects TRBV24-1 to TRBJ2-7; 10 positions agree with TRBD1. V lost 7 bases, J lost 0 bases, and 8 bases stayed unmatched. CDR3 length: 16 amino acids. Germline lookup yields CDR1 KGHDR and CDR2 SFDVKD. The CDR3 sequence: CATSQTGTGDSYEQYF. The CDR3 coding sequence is TGTGCCACCAGCCAGACCGGGACAGGGGACTCCTACGAGCAGTACTTC.

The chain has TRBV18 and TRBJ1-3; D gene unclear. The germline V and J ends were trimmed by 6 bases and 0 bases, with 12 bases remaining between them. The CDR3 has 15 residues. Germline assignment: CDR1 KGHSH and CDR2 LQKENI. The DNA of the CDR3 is TGTGCCAGCTCTCCCGATCCAGGCTCTGGAAACACCATATATTTT. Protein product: CASSPDPGSGNTIYF.

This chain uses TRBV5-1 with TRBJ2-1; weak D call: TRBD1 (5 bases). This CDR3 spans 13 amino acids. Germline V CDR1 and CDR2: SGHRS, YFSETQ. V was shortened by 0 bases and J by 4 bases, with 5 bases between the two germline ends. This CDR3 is CASSLGQYNEQFF. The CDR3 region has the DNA TGCGCCAGCAGCTTGGGACAGTACAATGAGCAGTTCTTC.

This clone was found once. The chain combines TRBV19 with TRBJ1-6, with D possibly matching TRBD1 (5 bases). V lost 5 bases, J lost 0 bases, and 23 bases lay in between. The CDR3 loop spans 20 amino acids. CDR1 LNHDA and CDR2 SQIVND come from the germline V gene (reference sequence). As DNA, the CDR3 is TGTGCCAGTAGTGCGGCATCCGCAGCAGGGCTCAGCTCCTATAATTCACCCCTCCACTTT. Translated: CASSAASAAGLSSYNSPLHF.

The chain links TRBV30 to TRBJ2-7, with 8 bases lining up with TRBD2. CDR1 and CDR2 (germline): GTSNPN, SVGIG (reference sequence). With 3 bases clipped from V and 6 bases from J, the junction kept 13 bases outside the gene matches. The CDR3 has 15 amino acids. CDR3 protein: CAWRGTGGRPREQYF. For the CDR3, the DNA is TGTGCCTGGAGAGGAACGGGGGGGCGGCCCCGCGAGCAGTACTTC.

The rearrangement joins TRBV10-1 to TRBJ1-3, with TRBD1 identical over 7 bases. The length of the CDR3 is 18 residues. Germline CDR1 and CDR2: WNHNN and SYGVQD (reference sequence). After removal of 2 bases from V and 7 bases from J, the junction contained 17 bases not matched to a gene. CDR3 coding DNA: TGCGCCAGCAGTGAGCCCCGGGGCGGGACAGACCATGGCAACACCATATATTTT. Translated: CASSEPRGGTDHGNTIYF.